The source of this T cell receptor beta chain is a study of beta chain features in type 1 diabetes (dated by TCRdb to about 2018). General notes on the study: Patients and healthy donors did not differ in mean age, gender distribution, total cell number or subset yield. The study compared the TCRB repertoires of sorted circulating CD4+ T cell subsets in recently diagnosed type 1 diabetes patients with those in matched healthy donors. A total of some 100,000,000 sorted cells were examined across all samples, and the number of cells per subset was strongly correlated with RNA yield. Regulatory and stem cell-like memory subsets were isolated from only 8 patients and roughly eight healthy donors, whereas naive and central memory subsets came from all 30 or so donors. Overall study outcomes, separate from this receptor: Shorter templates might have been favored by PCR, but patient and control samples were amplified and corrected together, so both groups would have been affected equally by any skew. Naive, central memory and regulatory TCRB repertoires appeared more similar among patients than among healthy donors. Because cDNA was sequenced instead of genomic DNA, activated cells with high expression could be over-represented, although the groups did not differ in activation or CD3 levels. A moderate but significant shortening of TCRB CDR3 length was observed in type 1 diabetes patients in all four CD4+ subsets. HLA sub-analyses involved small numbers of individuals, so any influence of HLA type on TCRB rearrangement remained unresolved. Fewer insertions and more nucleotide deletions at VDJ recombination sites were observed in patients with type 1 diabetes, implying thymic rearrangement abnormalities.

The junction carries 6 bases between V and J, which are trimmed by 5 bases and 5 bases respectively. CDR1 SGHTA and CDR2 FQGTGA are derived from the germline V gene. The CDR3 sequence holds 11 residues, the cysteine and phenylalanine included. Only the CDR3 region is kept as DNA, spanning 33 bases read in frame from base 1. The High Capacity cDNA Reverse Transcription Kit was used to reverse transcribe all of the isolated RNA, meaning that expressed TCRB transcripts were what got sequenced. Deep immunoSEQ sequencing was applied to naive, central memory and regulatory T cell samples, giving an average of roughly 3.5 million total reads per sample. After sorted cells were lysed in RLT buffer, RNA was extracted with DNase-treated RNeasy Micro or Mini kits, with the choice depending on cell number. To prevent cross-contamination, every cell subset was processed on its own, while patient and healthy donor samples were processed together. The immunoSEQ multiplex PCR was used to amplify TCRB sequences from cDNA, yielding 87-bp fragments that span the CDR3 region. Sequencing of the amplicons was done on the Illumina HiSeq platform. For the original study's pipeline: PCR bias was computationally corrected using synthetic template baselines, reads within Hamming distance 2 were collapsed, and singletons that could not be merged were discarded. By aligning reads against IMGT, V, D and J genes, CDR3 length, and insertions or deletions at six rearrangement sites were assigned. Within each subset, clonotype counts were normalized to sorted cell number, and only after that were true diversity and Gini coefficients computed with the tcR R package. The overlap coefficient, calculated on TCRB nucleotide sequences, was used to quantify repertoire sharing. As a proxy for the pre-selection repertoire, out-of-frame TCRB sequences from naive cells were analyzed. TCRdb took over this immuneACCESS table, retaining in-frame rearrangements with V and J assigned. Such tables are incomplete; in checked studies, under half of the missing clones stem from an unresolved V gene, and the remainder is unexplained. From that table come the V and J calls and clone size; the DNA was used to work out D and trimming. The sample records about half a million clones, approximately 10% of which are singletons. The ten most abundant clones make up around 0.05% of the sample.

A remark on this clone: The target of this receptor is not known. A read error may be the cause here, since a much bigger clone is one base away. Other DNA sequences in this specimen translate into the identical CDR3.

Each donor gave one peripheral blood draw, averaging about 100 mL, which was collected into heparinised tubes. Using a panel that included CD45RO, CCR7, CD25, CD127, CD95 and CD27, naive, central memory, regulatory and stem cell-like memory CD4+ T cells were sorted on a BD FACSAria II. Purity was above 95% for every sorted population. PBMCs were isolated immediately by Lymphoprep density gradient centrifugation and stained directly without culture. So that batch effects would be minimized, each experiment stained and sorted samples in pairs, pairing one healthy donor with one patient. The sequence came from a young woman in good health. Rearrangement joined TRBV7-3 to TRBJ2-5, with TRBD1 as a weak D call on 6 bases. Specimen: naive CD4+ T cells from blood. Interpreted using the paper, the cell subset or site label stands for: true naive CD4+ T cells. The nucleotide sequence reads as follows: TGTGCCAGCAGCCAGGGGGAGACCCAGTACTTC. Translation gives CASSQGETQYF.